The 12 T cell receptor beta chains reported below all come from one sample, sequenced in a study of blood T cells in healthy people across ages. A sample-barcoded 5' primer and a J-beta primer mix were used in a second PCR of roughly 7 to 11 cycles. Via MiXCR, TCRdb re-called the 5' RACE reads, giving one row per CDR3 protein. The sample contains 800,000 or so distinct CDR3 sequences, about 42% of which appear only once. The sequencing sample was made of blood. The source of these receptors is a man older than 75 in good health.

V and J are TRBV7-2 and TRBJ2-7, with 7 bases matching TRBD2. The CDR3 totals 16 residues. Germline values: CDR1 SGHTA, CDR2 FQGNSA. V was pared by 3 bases and J by 0 bases, with 8 bases of the junction left unmatched. This CDR3 is CASSLMKASGSYEQYF. In DNA, the CDR3 is TGTGCCAGCAGCTTGATGAAGGCTAGCGGCTCCTACGAGCAGTACTTC.

The chain employs TRBV28 and TRBJ2-5; tentatively, D is TRBD1 or TRBD2 (5 bases each). With the DNA end fitting TRBJ2-7 better, the J assignment may be wrong. This CDR3 has 15 residues. CDR1 and CDR2 (germline): MDHEN, SYDVKM. CDR3 sequence: CASSFSYTGADEQYF. The DNA of the CDR3 is TGTGCCAGCAGTTTCTCCTATACCGGGGCTGACGAGCAGTACTTC.

The CDR3 DNA reads as TGTGCCAGCAGTTTTCGAGCGGGAGCAACCTACAATGAGCAGTTCTTC. Translating gives CASSFRAGATYNEQFF. J is TRBJ2-1 and V is TRBV2; the match to TRBD2 covers 8 bases. CDR1 SNHLY and CDR2 FYNNEI come from the germline V gene. The trim removed 5 bases at V and 2 bases at J, leaving 8 bases unmatched. There are 16 residues in the CDR3.

This clonotype was picked up a small number of times. The rearrangement joins TRBV29-1 to TRBJ2-1; TRBD2 might be the D (5 bases). V was pared by 2 bases and J by 9 bases, with 5 bases between. This CDR3 has 10 amino acids. Germline loops: CDR1 SQVTM, CDR2 ANQGSEA. The CDR3 sequence: CSVERGEQFF. The CDR3 nucleotides read TGCAGCGTTGAACGGGGTGAGCAGTTCTTC.

The chain has TRBV4-2 and TRBJ2-1, with 12 bases fitting TRBD1. Germline assignment: CDR1 LGHNA and CDR2 YNFKEQ. The CDR3 is 17 residues long. The J segment lost 10 bases and the V segment lost 2 bases, leaving 12 bases of the junction unmatched. The CDR3 here is CASSQKGQGAELGEQFF. The CDR3 coding sequence is TGTGCCAGCAGCCAAAAGGGACAGGGGGCAGAGCTTGGGGAGCAGTTCTTC.

V is TRBV6-5 and J is TRBJ1-2; 9 positions match TRBD1. Germline CDR1 MNHEY, CDR2 SVGAGI. V lost 0 bases and J lost 4; bases outside the gene matches: 12. CDR3 length: 18 residues. CDR3 residues: CASSYSSGTGGASYGYTF. CDR3 nucleotide sequence: TGTGCCAGCAGTTACTCGTCGGGAACAGGGGGCGCTTCCTATGGCTACACCTTC.

J is TRBJ2-7 and V is TRBV28, with 13 bases aligning to TRBD2. Germline CDR1 MDHEN, CDR2 SYDVKM. The CDR3 length is 14 residues. Germline trimming cut 7 bases from V and 2 bases from J; bases unmatched to any gene: 2. CDR3 sequence (DNA): TGTGCCAGCATTACTAGCGGGAGGGCCTACGAGCAGTACTTC. Translation: CASITSGRAYEQYF.

This rearrangement joins TRBV20-1 to TRBJ2-2; D is ambiguous. Looked up from germline, CDR1 is DFQATT and CDR2 is SNEGSKA (reference sequence). The CDR3 totals 16 residues. Trimming removed 6 bases at V and 2 bases at J, with 19 bases between. In DNA form, the CDR3 reads TGCAGTGCCCCCGCCTGGCCCAGGTTAAACACCGGGGAGCTGTTTTTT. It codes for CSAPAWPRLNTGELFF.

The chain combines TRBV18 with TRBJ1-1; the match to TRBD1 covers 11 bases. Germline V CDR1 and CDR2: KGHSH, LQKENI. The CDR3 totals 18 residues. V lost 3 bases, J lost 0 bases, and 9 bases stayed unmatched. Here the CDR3 reads CASSPMLGTGGLNTEAFF. CDR3 nucleotide sequence: TGTGCCAGCTCACCTATGTTAGGGACAGGGGGATTGAACACTGAAGCTTTCTTT.

The chain has TRBV9 and TRBJ2-1; a possible D gene is TRBD2 (6 bases). The DNA end is more similar to TRBJ2-7, so the J call may be wrong. This CDR3 has 15 residues. CDR1 is SGDLS and CDR2 is YYNGEE in the germline V gene. The CDR3 loop reads CASSVGGGAGFEQYF. Written as DNA, the CDR3 is TGTGCCAGCAGCGTAGGAGGCGGGGCGGGTTTCGAGCAGTACTTC.

This clonotype was detected a few times. The chain employs TRBV6-4 and TRBJ2-3; unclear D gene. Germline lookup yields CDR1 MRHNA and CDR2 SNTAGT. Trimming pared 9 bases from V and 5 bases from J, leaving 9 bases between. The CDR3 length is 11 residues. As DNA, the CDR3 is TGTGCCAGTCCATTTAGAGATACGCAGTATTTT. Amino acid sequence: CASPFRDTQYF.

Comment on this clonotype: Sequence at one end of the junction differs from germline and may be a read error. The chain combines TRBV12-5 with TRBJ2-7; TRBD2 is a possible D gene (6 bases). Germline V gene lookup returns CDR1 LGHNT and CDR2 FRNRAP. CDR3 length equals 12 residues. DNA for the CDR3: TGTGCTAGTGGCCTCGATACCGCGGGGCCTCACTTC. It encodes CASGLDTAGPHF.